Given below is one T cell receptor beta chain in context. What it binds is unknown. These data are taken from a study of T cells expressing NK-cell markers. Whole-study findings and limits: In several donors, dominant clonotypes made up about 25-60.1% of CD3+CD56-NKG2C+ cells. 1.0-7.0% of CD8+ T cells in 6 or 7 donors belonged to dominant NKG2C+ clonotypes.

The germline CDR1 and CDR2 sequences are SQVTM and ANQGSEA. This CDR3 is 11 amino acids long. The authors generated TCR beta cDNA through 5'RACE template switching with UMIs. From its re-call of the 5' RACE reads, TCRdb lists each CDR3 protein once, without DNA. The table gives some 300,000 distinct CDR3 sequences; the top ten clones make up about 0.4% of it. The sample consisted of blood T cells: a sorted CD56 or NKG2C T cell subset, CD4+ or CD8+ T cells, or bulk PBMC T cells (not recorded which). The gene calls are TRBV29-1 and TRBJ2-3; no DNA is available, so the TRBD2 call from TCRdb remains unchecked. The origin of this receptor is a man aged 18 to 35 in good health. CDR3: CSVVLGGPLYF.